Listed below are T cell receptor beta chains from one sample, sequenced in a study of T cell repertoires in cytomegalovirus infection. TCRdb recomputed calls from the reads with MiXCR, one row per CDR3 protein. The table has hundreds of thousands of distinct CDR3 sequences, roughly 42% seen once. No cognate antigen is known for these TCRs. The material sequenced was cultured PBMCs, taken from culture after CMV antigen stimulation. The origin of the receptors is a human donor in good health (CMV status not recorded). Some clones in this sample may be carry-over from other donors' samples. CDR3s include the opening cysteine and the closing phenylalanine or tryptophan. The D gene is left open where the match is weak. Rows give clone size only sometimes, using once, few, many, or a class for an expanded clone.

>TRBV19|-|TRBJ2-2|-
TGTGCCAGTAGTATAGAGGGGGACGGTCTTCCCGGGGAGCTGTTTTTT
CASSIEGDGLPGELFF
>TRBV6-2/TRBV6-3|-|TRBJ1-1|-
TGTGCCAGCAGTTACTGGGAAGTTGGTGCTGAAGCTTTCTTT
CASSYWEVGAEAFF
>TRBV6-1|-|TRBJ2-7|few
TGTGCCAGCAGTGAAGCGTCGGGGGAACAATCCTACGAGCAGTACTTC
CASSEASGEQSYEQYF
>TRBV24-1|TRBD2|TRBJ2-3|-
TGTGCCACCAGTGACCCAGAACTAGCGGGGGGACCGAGTGGAACGCAGTATTTT
CATSDPELAGGPSGTQYF
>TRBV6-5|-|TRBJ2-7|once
TGTGCCAGCAGTTACTCGAAGGTAGCAGGACGGAACGAGCAGTACTTC
CASSYSKVAGRNEQYF
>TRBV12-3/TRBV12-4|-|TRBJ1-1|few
TGTGCCAGCAGTTTGGCGGACACTGAAGCTTTCTTT
CASSLADTEAFF
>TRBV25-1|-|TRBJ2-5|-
TGTGCCAGCAGTGCCAGGGGCCCGCAAGAGACCCAGTACTTC
CASSARGPQETQYF
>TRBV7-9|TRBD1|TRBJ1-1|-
TGTGCCAGCAGCTTACTAAAGACAGGGGGGTACACTGAAGCTTTCTTT
CASSLLKTGGYTEAFF
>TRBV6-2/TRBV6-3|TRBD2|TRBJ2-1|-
TGTGCCAGCAGTCCTGCCGGGACTAGCGGGGGGTGGTCCTTC
CASSPAGTSGGWSF
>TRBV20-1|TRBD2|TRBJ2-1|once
TGCAGTGCTAGCCGGGGACTAGGACCCTACAATGAGCAGTTCTTC
CSASRGLGPYNEQFF
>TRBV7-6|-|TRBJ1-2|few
TGTGCCAGCAGCTCCCTTACTCAGGGTGACTATGGCTACACCTTC
CASSSLTQGDYGYTF
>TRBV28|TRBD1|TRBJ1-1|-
TGTGCCAGCAGTTCGGGACAGATTGAAGCTTTCTTT
CASSSGQIEAFF
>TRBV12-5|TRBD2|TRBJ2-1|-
TGTGCTAGTGATTTAGCGGGAGATTACAATGAGCAGTTCTTC
CASDLAGDYNEQFF
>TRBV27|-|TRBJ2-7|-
TGTGCCAGCAGTTTATATCTGAGACCCCGGCAGTACTTC
CASSLYLRPRQYF
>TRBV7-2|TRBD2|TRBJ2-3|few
TGTGCCAGCAGCCCGAAGACTAGCCCAGGCCCAGATACGCAGTATTTT
CASSPKTSPGPDTQYF
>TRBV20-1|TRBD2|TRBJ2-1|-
TGCAGTGCTAGACTAGCGGGGCCCCTTCAGTTCTTC
CSARLAGPLQFF
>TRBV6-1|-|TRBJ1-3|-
TGTGCCAGCAGTGAAATCGGAAACACCATATATTTT
CASSEIGNTIYF
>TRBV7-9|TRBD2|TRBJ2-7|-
TGTGCCAGCAGCTTGGGACTAGCGGGAGGGTTCTACGAGCAGTACTTC
CASSLGLAGGFYEQYF
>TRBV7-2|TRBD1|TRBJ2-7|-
TGTGCCAGCAGCCGACAGGGAAGTGACTACGAGCAGTACTTC
CASSRQGSDYEQYF
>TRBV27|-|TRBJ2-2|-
TGTGCCAGCAGTTTATACCGTACCGGGGAGCTGTTTTTT
CASSLYRTGELFF
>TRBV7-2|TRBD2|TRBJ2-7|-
TGTGCCAGCAGCTTAGTAGGACTAGCGGGAGAGGACGAGCAGTACTTC
CASSLVGLAGEDEQYF
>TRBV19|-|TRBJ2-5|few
TGTGCCAGTAGTCAAGGGTCCCACATACAAGAGACCCAGTACTTC
CASSQGSHIQETQYF
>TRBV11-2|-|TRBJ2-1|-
TGTGCCAGCAGCTTCTCGCACTACAATGAGCAGTTCTTC
CASSFSHYNEQFF
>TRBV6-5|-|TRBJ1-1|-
TGTGCCAGCAGTTACTCGATGAATGGGGCCATGGCTTTCTTT
CASSYSMNGAMAFF
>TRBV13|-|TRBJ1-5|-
TGTGCCAGCAGCTTATCATGGGGGGGTGAGGGCAATCAGCCCCAGCATTTT
CASSLSWGGEGNQPQHF
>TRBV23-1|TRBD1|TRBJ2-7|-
TGCGCCAGCAGTCACTATCGGGACAGGGTTGGGGTCTCCTACGAGCAGTACTTC
CASSHYRDRVGVSYEQYF
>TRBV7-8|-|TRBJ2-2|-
TGTGCCAGCAGCTTACCCAGGGACGGAAACGCGTACACCGGGGAGCTGTTTTTT
CASSLPRDGNAYTGELFF
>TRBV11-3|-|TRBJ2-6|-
TGTGCCAGCAGCCCATTCTCTACAGGGCGAGGGGCCAACGTCCTGACTTTC
CASSPFSTGRGANVLTF
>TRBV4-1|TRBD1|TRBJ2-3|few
TGCGCCAGCAGCCAAGATGCCCCGGACAGGTCTGCAGATACGCAGTATTTT
CASSQDAPDRSADTQYF
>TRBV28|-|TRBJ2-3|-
TGTGCCAGCAGCTCGGCCGGGACCGATACGCAGTATTTT
CASSSAGTDTQYF
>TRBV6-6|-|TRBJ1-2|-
TGTGCCAGCAGGGTTCTCGGAGGCGGTGGCTACACCTTC
CASRVLGGGGYTF
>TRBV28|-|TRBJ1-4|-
TGTGCCACCAGTCGGATTGGCCTTAATGAAAAACTGTTTTTT
CATSRIGLNEKLFF
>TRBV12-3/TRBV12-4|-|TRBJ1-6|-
TGTGCCAGCAGTTTTCGGGACCTAAGCAATTCACCCCTCCACTTT
CASSFRDLSNSPLHF
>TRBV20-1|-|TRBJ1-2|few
TGCAGTGCTAGTGATCCTAGAATCCTAGCGGATAACTATGGCTACACCTTC
CSASDPRILADNYGYTF
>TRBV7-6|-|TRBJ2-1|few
TGTGCCAGCAGCCCAACTGGGGGGCTTGTTTACAATGAGCAGTTCTTC
CASSPTGGLVYNEQFF
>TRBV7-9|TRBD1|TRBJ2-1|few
TGTGCCAGCAGCTACTGGGACAGGGTTCACAATGAGCAGTTCTTC
CASSYWDRVHNEQFF
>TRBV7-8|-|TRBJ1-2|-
TGTGCCAGCAGCTTAGTTCCTAAGGGACCGCGCTATGGCTACACCTTC
CASSLVPKGPRYGYTF
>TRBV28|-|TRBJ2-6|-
TGTGCCAGCAGAACCGGGAGCATGGTATCTGGGGCCAACGTCCTGACTTTC
CASRTGSMVSGANVLTF
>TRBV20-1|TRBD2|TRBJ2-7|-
TGCAGTGCCCGGGGGGTAGTCGGCTGGTCCTACGAGCAGTACTTC
CSARGVVGWSYEQYF
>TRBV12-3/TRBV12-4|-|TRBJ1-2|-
TGTGCCAGCACCGGGGGGGGGACACAAGGCTATGGCTACACCTTC
CASTGGGTQGYGYTF
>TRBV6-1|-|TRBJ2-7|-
TGTGCCAGCGTCCTACCACCTACCTACGAGCAGTACTTC
CASVLPPTYEQYF
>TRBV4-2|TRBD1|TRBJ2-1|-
TGTGCCAGCAGCCAGGACAGGGCCTCCTACAATGAGCAGTTCTTC
CASSQDRASYNEQFF
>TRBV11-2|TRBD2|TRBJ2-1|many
TGTGCCAGCAGCCAAGGGAGACTAGCCAACAATGAGCAGTTCTTC
CASSQGRLANNEQFF
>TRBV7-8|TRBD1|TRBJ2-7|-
TGTGCCAGCAGTCAGGACAGGGGCCGGGATAACGAGCAGTACTTC
CASSQDRGRDNEQYF
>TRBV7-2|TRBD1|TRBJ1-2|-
TGTGCCAGCACCATAACAGGGGGCCGGTTCTTTTTTTACTATGGCTACACCTTC
CASTITGGRFFFYYGYTF
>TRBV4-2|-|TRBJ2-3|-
TGTGCCAGCAGACGAGGGGCGGGGACAGATACGCAGTATTTT
CASRRGAGTDTQYF
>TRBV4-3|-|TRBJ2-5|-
TGCGCCAGCAGCCAAGGGCGCAGCCAAGAGACCCAGTACTTC
CASSQGRSQETQYF
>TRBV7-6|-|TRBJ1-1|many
TGTGCCAGCAGCTTAGCCCAGGGGAGACACACTGAAGCTTTCTTT
CASSLAQGRHTEAFF
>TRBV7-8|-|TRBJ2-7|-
TGTGCCAGCAGCTTAGCCGGATCAGGGTTCGGGTACTTC
CASSLAGSGFGYF
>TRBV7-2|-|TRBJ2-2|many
TGTGCCAGCAGCTTAGATTTGATTGGGACTGGGGAAGAGGAGCTGTTTTTT
CASSLDLIGTGEEELFF
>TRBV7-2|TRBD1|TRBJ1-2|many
TGTGCCAGCAGCAGGACAGGGTCGGACTATGGCTACACCTTC
CASSRTGSDYGYTF
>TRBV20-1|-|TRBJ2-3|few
TGCAGTGCCCCGGACACGGTGAAAACAGATACGCAGTATTTT
CSAPDTVKTDTQYF
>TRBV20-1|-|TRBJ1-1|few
TGCAGTGCTAGACCACGTAACCAGGGCGGGAACACTGAAGCTTTCTTT
CSARPRNQGGNTEAFF
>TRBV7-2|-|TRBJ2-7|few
TGTGCCAGCAGCCCCCTGGGGGTCCCCTCCTACGAGCAGTACTTC
CASSPLGVPSYEQYF
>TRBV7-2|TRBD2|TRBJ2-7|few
TGTGCCAGCAGCTTAGGTGCGGGGGGAAGCCTCTACGAGCAGTACTTC
CASSLGAGGSLYEQYF
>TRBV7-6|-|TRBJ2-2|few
TGTGCCAGCAGCTTAGGGGCGACGAACACCGGGGAGCTGTTTTTT
CASSLGATNTGELFF
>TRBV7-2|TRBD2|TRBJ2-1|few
TGTGCCAGCAGCTTTGGCGGGGGATCCTACAATGAGCAGTTCTTC
CASSFGGGSYNEQFF
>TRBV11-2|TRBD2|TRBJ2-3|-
TGTGCCAGCAGCTACACTAGCGGGAAGACAGATACGCAGTATTTT
CASSYTSGKTDTQYF
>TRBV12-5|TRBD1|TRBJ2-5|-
TGTGCTAGTGGTTCCTCCGGGACAGCAGCACAAGAGACCCAGTACTTC
CASGSSGTAAQETQYF